This TCR beta chain came from a study of response to subunit inactivated influenza vaccine. TCRdb reprocessed the RT-PCR reads via MiXCR and lists one record per CDR3 protein. The sample has 530,000 or so distinct CDR3 sequences; about 25% are singletons. Between the trimmed V and J ends, which lost 6 bases and 3 bases, there was a span of 11 bases. This CDR3 contains 13 residues. In germline, CDR1 is MNHEY, CDR2 SVGEGT. The study, taken as a whole, reports: The authors suggested that few new T cells are recruited per seasonal influenza vaccination.

As to this clonotype: Its specificity is not known.

This chain uses TRBV6-2 or TRBV6-3 with TRBJ1-1; perhaps TRBD1 as D (5 bases). The sample consisted of CD4+ T cells sorted from PBMCs, taken 4 to 6 days after vaccination. The receptor was derived from a man aged 45 to 65 who received an inactivated influenza vaccine. The CDR3 reads CASRRQLYTEAFF. The DNA of the CDR3 is TGTGCCAGCAGGCGACAGCTATACACTGAAGCTTTCTTT.